A selection of T cell receptor beta chains follows, all from one sample in a study of memory CD4+ T cells and cytomegalovirus serostatus. This table comes from immunoSEQ multiplex PCR, and its TCRdb copy is limited to in-frame clones, with some not included. The table includes tens of thousands of clones, about 71% detected once. What was sequenced was memory CD4+ T cells from blood. The receptors shown here come from an adult in good health and CMV-seronegative. Both conserved end residues are part of each CDR3. Each record gives: V gene, J gene, D gene, clone size, CDR3 DNA, CDR3 protein. D genes are given only for firm matches. Expanded clones are given a class, and other clones once, few, many or no size at all.

TRBV10-2	TRBJ2-5	TRBD2	.	TGCGCCAGCAGGGCTAGCGGGAGGGAGACCCAGTACTTC	CASRASGRETQYF
TRBV12-5	TRBJ1-1	.	few	TGTGCTAGTGGTTTGATCAGGGGCACTGAAGCTTTCTTT	CASGLIRGTEAFF
TRBV4-2	TRBJ2-5	.	.	TGTGCCAGCAGCCGTAGTACCGGGGGATCACAAGAGACCCAGTACTTC	CASSRSTGGSQETQYF
TRBV7-2	TRBJ1-3	.	.	TGTGCCAGCAGCTTAGCGGCAGGGCTCGGAAACACCATATATTTT	CASSLAAGLGNTIYF
TRBV7-2	TRBJ1-4	TRBD1	.	TGTGCCAGCAGCTCGTCGTCTTGGGACAGAAATGAAAAACTGTTTTTT	CASSSSSWDRNEKLFF
TRBV29-1	TRBJ2-3	.	once	TGCAGCGGAGGGATCGGCACAGATACGCAGTATTTT	CSGGIGTDTQYF
TRBV4-2	TRBJ2-2	.	.	TGTGCCAGCAGCCCCCGCTCTGACGTGACCGGGGAGCTGTTTTTT	CASSPRSDVTGELFF
TRBV7-2	TRBJ1-5	.	.	TGTGCCAGCAGCTTAGCAACAGTCCCCGGTCAGCCCCAGCATTTT	CASSLATVPGQPQHF
TRBV7-9	TRBJ2-7	TRBD2	once	TGTGCCAGCAGCCCTGGGAGGGCACCCTACGAGCAGTACTTC	CASSPGRAPYEQYF
TRBV23-1	TRBJ2-7	TRBD2	.	TGCGCCACCCAGGGAATGGCGGGAGTCCCTGCTTTTTCCTACGAGCAGTACTTC	CATQGMAGVPAFSYEQYF
TRBV5-1	TRBJ1-6	.	.	TGCGCCAGCAGCCCGGGGGACGTTAGTTCACCCCTCCACTTT	CASSPGDVSSPLHF
TRBV5-1	TRBJ1-2	.	.	TGCGCCAGCAGCTTACAGGCGGCCTATGGCTACACCTTC	CASSLQAAYGYTF
TRBV7-2	TRBJ2-1	TRBD1	few	TGTGCCAGCAGCCCGCGCCCAGAGGGGGCCAATGAGCAGTTCTTC	CASSPRPEGANEQFF
TRBV6-1	TRBJ1-5	.	.	TGTGCCAGCAGTCTCACGGAGGGGCAGCCCCAGCATTTT	CASSLTEGQPQHF
TRBV11-3	TRBJ2-4	.	.	TGTGCCAGCAGCTTAGGGACAGAAAACATTCAGTACTTC	CASSLGTENIQYF
TRBV6-5	TRBJ2-5	.	.	TGTGCCAGCAGTTACTCGTGGAGCGGCCGGGAGACCCAGTACTTC	CASSYSWSGRETQYF
TRBV4-3	TRBJ1-2	.	few	TGCGCCAGCAGCCAAGTCGAAGCACGTCAGGGCTACACCTTC	CASSQVEARQGYTF
TRBV18	TRBJ1-1	TRBD1	.	TGTGCCAGCTCAGGCTACAGGGGAGTGGATCTGAACACTGAAGCTTTCTTT	CASSGYRGVDLNTEAFF
TRBV30	TRBJ1-1	TRBD1	medium-sized	TGTGCCTGGAGTGTACAGGGGAATGAAGCTTTCTTT	CAWSVQGNEAFF
TRBV21-1	TRBJ1-5	.	.	TGTGCCAGCAGCAAAGGGACTAAAAAACGAAATCAGCCCCAGCATTTT	CASSKGTKKRNQPQHF
TRBV7-9	TRBJ1-3	.	few	TGTGCCAGCTCATTTTCACAGGCCCCCGAAGACACCATATATTTT	CASSFSQAPEDTIYF
TRBV28	TRBJ1-1	.	few	TGTGCCGGGAGCAGGGCCCACACTGAAGCTTTCTTT	CAGSRAHTEAFF
TRBV27	TRBJ1-1	TRBD1	.	TGTGCCAGCAGTTCCTCGGGACAGGTTAACACTGAAGCTTTCTTT	CASSSSGQVNTEAFF
TRBV19	TRBJ1-2	.	.	TGTGCCAGTAGTTGGACCCGGGGTGGCTACACCTTC	CASSWTRGGYTF
TRBV5-6	TRBJ1-3	.	few	TGTGCCAGCAGCTTGTTCTTGGCGGGTGGAAACACCATATATTTT	CASSLFLAGGNTIYF
TRBV6-6	TRBJ2-7	.	.	TGTGCCAGCAGTTACTCGCTAGGCCAGCCTTACGAGCAGTACTTC	CASSYSLGQPYEQYF
TRBV15	TRBJ1-5	TRBD1	.	TGTGCCACCAGCAGACTCACAGGGGATGATCAGCCCCAGCATTTT	CATSRLTGDDQPQHF
TRBV27	TRBJ2-7	TRBD2	.	TGTGCCAGCAGTTGGAGCGGGAGGGCCTACGAGCAGTACTTC	CASSWSGRAYEQYF
TRBV5-1	TRBJ1-4	.	.	TGCGCCAGCAGCTTGGCCGCGGGGCCTAATGAAAAACTGTTTTTT	CASSLAAGPNEKLFF
TRBV6-5	TRBJ1-1	.	few	TGTGCCAGCAGTTACTCGAATCGCCAGGACACTGAAGCTTTCTTT	CASSYSNRQDTEAFF
TRBV5-1	TRBJ2-3	TRBD1	once	TGCGCCAGCAGCTTGTCGGACAGGGGGTCAGCAGATACGCAGTATTTT	CASSLSDRGSADTQYF
TRBV10-3	TRBJ1-4	.	few	TGTGCCATCAGTGCCGGACAGCTTGAAAAACTGTTTTTT	CAISAGQLEKLFF
TRBV7-9	TRBJ1-5	.	few	TGTGCCAGCAGCCGCGGGGGACCCGCTCAGCCCCAGCATTTT	CASSRGGPAQPQHF
TRBV28	TRBJ2-2	.	.	TGTGCCAGCAGTTCCATCGGAACAATAAGGGCCGGGGAGCTGTTTTTT	CASSSIGTIRAGELFF
TRBV29-1	TRBJ1-2	TRBD1	.	TGCAGCGTGGGACAGGGGGCAGCGGATGGCTACACCTTC	CSVGQGAADGYTF
TRBV25-1	TRBJ1-2	TRBD1	.	TGTGCCAGCAGTGAGGCAGGGGGCTCCTATGGCTACACCTTC	CASSEAGGSYGYTF
TRBV30	TRBJ1-2	.	.	TGTGCCTGGAGTGATCCGGCCTATGGCTACACCTTC	CAWSDPAYGYTF